Shown below are 23 T cell receptor beta chains from a single sample sequenced in a study of Ad26.COV2.S vaccination and SARS-CoV-2 variants. Profiled with immunoSEQ multiplex PCR; TCRdb holds only in-frame clones, not every one. The sample consists of under 600,000 clones, around 89% of them appearing once. Treatment indicated: around 19 received Ad26.COV2.S at low or high dose, single or two shots; a few received placebo; per-sample allocation not given. Following the first vaccine or placebo injection, samples were taken on day 63. The material was peripheral blood, obtained in a trial of Ad26.COV2.S vaccine versus placebo. These receptors came from a person aged 18-60 years who received the Ad26.COV2.S COVID-19 vaccine or a placebo.

The rearrangement links TRBV5-6 to TRBJ2-5; 8 bases match TRBD2. The CDR3 sequence is 14 residues long. CDR1 and CDR2 from the germline V gene are SGHDT and YYEEEE. The V segment lost 5 bases and the J segment 1 base; nucleotides outside the gene matches: 4. CDR3 loop: CASSLGLAQETQYF. The CDR3 DNA sequence: TGTGCCAGCAGTCTTGGACTAGCCCAAGAGACCCAGTACTTC.

The J gene is TRBJ2-7, the V gene TRBV3-1 (or the pseudogene TRBV3-2), with no clear D. The ends were cut back, 2 bases at V and 1 base at J, with 3 bases in the middle. This CDR3 region has 12 residues. Looked up from germline, CDR1 is LGHDT and CDR2 is YNNKEL (reference sequence). CDR3 DNA: TGTGCCAGCAGCCAATTATCCTACGAGCAGTACTTC. This translates into CASSQLSYEQYF.

The V gene is TRBV11-2, the J gene TRBJ2-5; no clear D gene. CDR3 length equals 14 residues. The V and J ends lost 1 base and 5 bases respectively, with 11 bases between them. Germline loops: CDR1 SGHAT, CDR2 FQNNGV. CDR3 amino acids: CASSLVRVLETQYF. The CDR3 DNA sequence: TGTGCCAGCAGCTTAGTAAGGGTGCTGGAGACCCAGTACTTC.

V is TRBV5-1 and J is TRBJ2-7, with 8 bases matching TRBD1. This CDR3 has 14 residues. V was clipped by 0 bases and J by 3 bases; unmatched bases: 2. In germline, CDR1 is SGHRS, CDR2 YFSETQ. DNA for the CDR3: TGCGCCAGCAGCTTGGGGACAGGGTTCTACGAGCAGTACTTC. Amino acid sequence: CASSLGTGFYEQYF.

This clone was recorded only once. This chain joins TRBV19 and TRBJ2-1, with a possible D match to TRBD1 (5 bases). Germline values: CDR1 LNHDA, CDR2 SQIVND (reference sequence). Trimming stripped 5 bases from V and 0 bases from J, with 14 bases between. The CDR3 has 16 amino acids. CDR3 sequence reads: CASSPYTGGSYNEQFF. The CDR3 nucleotides read TGTGCCAGTAGTCCATACACAGGTGGCTCCTACAATGAGCAGTTCTTC.

This clone has only a few counts. This chain uses TRBV9 with TRBJ2-2; no reliable D call. Germline V gene data show CDR1 as SGDLS and CDR2 as YYNGEE. V lost 0 bases and J 0 bases, leaving 6 bases between the germline ends. The CDR3 runs 15 residues. The CDR3 coding sequence is TGTGCCAGCAGCGTAGGAGATGCGAACACCGGGGAGCTGTTTTTT. As protein: CASSVGDANTGELFF.

The gene calls are TRBV5-8 and TRBJ2-2, with 12 bases aligning to TRBD2. The J segment lost 10 bases and the V segment lost 3 bases, leaving 16 bases of the junction unmatched. The CDR3 is 18 amino acids. In germline, CDR1 is SGHTS, CDR2 YDEGEE. The CDR3 DNA is TGTGCCAGCAGCTCAACCGTACCGACTAGCGGGGGCTTTGAGGAGCTGTTTTTT. Translated, it gives CASSSTVPTSGGFEELFF.

The V and J genes are TRBV4-2 and TRBJ1-1, with no clear D. In germline, CDR1 is LGHNA, CDR2 YNFKEQ. The CDR3 runs to 15 residues. The ends were cut back, 0 bases at V and 3 bases at J, with 11 bases in the middle. The CDR3 spells CASSQDYGSDTEAFF. In nucleotides, the CDR3 is TGTGCCAGCAGCCAAGATTACGGTTCGGACACTGAAGCTTTCTTT.

The genes are TRBV7-2 and TRBJ2-2, with 8 bases identical to TRBD2. The CDR3 is 16 residues long. V lost 9 bases to trimming and J lost 3 bases; unmatched junction nucleotides: 12. Germline V gene lookup returns CDR1 SGHTA and CDR2 FQGNSA. The CDR3 here is CARPKSSGQYTGELFF. CDR3 sequence (DNA): TGTGCCAGACCTAAGTCTAGCGGGCAATACACCGGGGAGCTGTTTTTT.

The chain combines TRBV10-3 with TRBJ1-1; D is unresolved. The germline gives CDR1 ENHRY, CDR2 SYGVKD. CDR3 size: 13 residues. Trimming removed 0 bases at V and 7 bases at J, with 9 bases between. The CDR3 nucleotides read TGTGCCATCAGTGAGTCCCACGGGTATGAAGCTTTCTTT. Translating it yields CAISESHGYEAFF.

This chain uses TRBV11-2 with TRBJ2-3; TRBD1 matches 7 bases. CDR1 and CDR2 from the germline V gene are SGHAT and FQNNGV. Germline trimming cut 1 base from V and 1 base from J; bases unmatched to any gene: 2. This CDR3 region has 15 residues. The CDR3 DNA reads TGTGCCAGCAGCTTAGTTCAGGGGGGCACAGATACGCAGTATTTT. It codes for CASSLVQGGTDTQYF.

The chain joins TRBV25-1 to TRBJ2-5; D unclear. The CDR3 is 14 residues long. Looked up from germline, CDR1 is MGHDK and CDR2 is SYGVNS. V was shortened by 2 bases and J by 5 bases, with 12 bases between the two germline ends. The chain's CDR3 is CASSETGAGETQYF. The CDR3 region has the DNA TGTGCCAGCAGTGAAACCGGAGCCGGGGAGACCCAGTACTTC.

This chain connects TRBV3-1 (or the pseudogene TRBV3-2) to TRBJ2-6; tentatively, D is TRBD1 (5 bases). The CDR3 extends over 14 amino acids. Trimming cost V 5 bases and J 10 bases, with 15 bases left between them. Germline V CDR1 and CDR2: LGHDT, YNNKEL (reference sequence). CDR3 sequence reads: CASSTDSRVNVLTF. Here the CDR3 DNA reads TGTGCCAGCAGCACTGACAGTAGGGTAAACGTCCTGACTTTC.

As concerns this clone: Other DNA variants within this sample encode the same CDR3. The chain uses TRBV9 and TRBJ1-3, with unresolved D. Germline CDR1 reads SGDLS; CDR2 reads YYNGEE. V lost 0 bases and J 3 bases, leaving 7 bases between the germline ends. This CDR3 spans 14 amino acids. CDR3 protein: CASSVGGFGNTIYF. The CDR3 DNA sequence: TGTGCCAGCAGCGTAGGCGGTTTTGGAAACACCATATATTTT. Filled out from reference TRBV9 and TRBJ1-3, the complete variable domain reads DSGVTQTPKHLITATGQRVTLRCSPRSGDLSVYWYQQSLDQGLQFLIQYYNGEERAKGNILERFSAQQFPDLHSELNLSSLELGDSALYFCASSVGGFGNTIYFGEGSWLTVV.

The chain carries TRBV11-2 and TRBJ1-2; D call uncertain. This CDR3 comprises 12 residues. V dropped 4 bases and J dropped 2 bases, with 5 bases sitting between them. Germline loops: CDR1 SGHAT, CDR2 FQNNGV. CDR3 region: CASSYQNYGYTF. DNA of the CDR3: TGTGCCAGCAGCTATCAGAACTATGGCTACACCTTC.

The chain carries TRBV6-5 and TRBJ1-1, with a tentative D call TRBD1 (6 bases). This CDR3 region has 11 residues. Germline values: CDR1 MNHEY, CDR2 SVGAGI. V shed 5 bases and J shed 11 bases, with 12 bases lying between them. CDR3 in DNA: TGTGCCAGCAGTACCAACAGGGTGGCTTTCTTT. Translating it yields CASSTNRVAFF.

The V and J genes are TRBV11-2 and TRBJ1-3, with TRBD1 as a possible D gene (6 bases). CDR3 length: 16 residues. Germline CDR1 and CDR2: SGHAT and FQNNGV. The V gene lost 3 bases and the J gene lost 0 bases, with 12 bases spanning the gap. The CDR3 region is CASSFDRTSSGNTIYF. The CDR3 nucleotides are TGTGCCAGCAGCTTCGACAGGACTAGCTCTGGAAACACCATATATTTT. Full variable domain (outside the CDR3, taken from reference TRBV11-2 and TRBJ1-3): EAGVAQSPRYKIIEKRQSVAFWCNPISGHATLYWYQQILGQGPKLLIQFQNNGVVDDSQLPKDRFSAERLKGVDSTLKIQPAKLEDSAVYLCASSFDRTSSGNTIYFGEGSWLTVV.

This chain links TRBV28 with TRBJ2-4, with D perhaps TRBD1 (5 bases). The CDR3 runs 15 residues. V shed 5 bases and J shed 3 bases, with 14 bases lying between them. Germline-derived CDR1 and CDR2 are MDHEN and SYDVKM. This CDR3 reads CASSQHRTYKNIQYF. Here the CDR3 DNA reads TGTGCCAGCAGTCAACACAGGACCTACAAAAACATTCAGTACTTC.

The genes are TRBV6-6 and TRBJ2-3, with D hard to call. This CDR3 is built from 12 residues. Germline V gene data show CDR1 as MNHNY and CDR2 as SVGAGI (reference sequence). The ends were cut back, 2 bases at V and 5 bases at J, with 5 bases in the middle. As DNA, the CDR3 is TGTGCCAGCAGTTACCGGCAAGATACGCAGTATTTT. It encodes CASSYRQDTQYF.

The gene calls are TRBV6-6 and TRBJ2-7, with D perhaps TRBD2 (5 bases). The ends were cut back, 4 bases at V and 4 bases at J, with 11 bases in the middle. The CDR3 runs 13 residues. Germline CDR1 is MNHNY and CDR2 is SVGAGI (reference sequence). The CDR3 sequence is CASSSRGFYEQYF. The CDR3 bases are TGTGCCAGCAGTTCACGAGGGTTTTACGAGCAGTACTTC.

The genes are TRBV12-5 and TRBJ2-5; no firm D call. This CDR3 spans 13 amino acids. Germline loops: CDR1 LGHNT, CDR2 FRNRAP. Trimming left V 3 bases short and J 2 bases short, with 7 bases between. The CDR3 nucleotides read TGTGCTAGTGGTTTTGGGGAACAAGAGACCCAGTACTTC. Protein: CASGFGEQETQYF.

The count of this clone is one. This sequence joins TRBV21-1 and TRBJ1-2; TRBD1 is taken as the D call from the table, unchecked against the DNA. TRBV21-1 is labeled a pseudogene. The CDR3 spans 17 residues. CDR3 amino acids: CASSKSLGTGFNYGYTF. As DNA, the CDR3 is TGTGCCAGCAGCAAATCCTTAGGGACAGGGTTTAACTATGGCTACACCTTC.

The chain joins TRBV6-4 to TRBJ2-2, with 7 bases fitting TRBD1. CDR1 is MRHNA and CDR2 is SNTAGT in the germline V gene. CDR3 length equals 13 residues. The V gene end was trimmed by 6 bases and the J gene end by 5 bases; junction bases not matched to a gene: 3. In DNA form, the CDR3 reads TGTGCCAGCAGCCTACAGGGGACCGGGGAGCTGTTTTTT. Translated, it gives CASSLQGTGELFF.